Following are 28 T cell receptor beta chains from one sample sequenced in a study of response to subunit inactivated influenza vaccine. TCRdb re-called the RT-PCR reads through MiXCR, storing one row per CDR3 protein. The sample carries 800,000 or so distinct CDR3 sequences, over 20% recorded once. Material: PBMCs from blood, obtained roughly 5 days after vaccination. These TCRs come from a man over 45 who received an inactivated influenza vaccine.

This chain connects TRBV12-3 or TRBV12-4 to TRBJ2-7, with 7 bases that match TRBD1. The CDR3 length is 15 residues. After removal of 5 bases from V and 0 bases from J, the junction contained 7 bases not matched to a gene. DNA for the CDR3: TGTGCCAGCAGTAAGGGACAGCTGAGCTCCTACGAGCAGTACTTC. Translating it yields CASSKGQLSSYEQYF.

This clonotype appeared many times. The chain uses TRBV20-1 and TRBJ2-3; 9 positions match TRBD2. Unmatched junction bases numbered 13, after V lost 6 bases and J lost 6 bases. CDR3 length equals 15 residues. Per the germline V gene, CDR1 is DFQATT and CDR2 is SNEGSKA (reference sequence). The CDR3 protein is CSATTRGGAGDTQYF. The CDR3 coding sequence is TGCAGTGCCACGACGCGCGGGGGGGCCGGGGATACGCAGTATTTT.

In this sample, this clonotype turned up a few times. The V and J genes are TRBV12-3 or TRBV12-4 and TRBJ1-5, with D unresolved. The CDR3 runs 13 residues. V was shortened by 7 bases and J by 5 bases, with 12 bases between the two germline ends. The CDR3 loop reads CASTRGAHQPQHF. The CDR3 DNA sequence: TGTGCCAGCACCCGAGGCGCTCATCAGCCCCAGCATTTT.

The gene calls are TRBV27 and TRBJ2-7, with D possibly TRBD1 on 5 matching bases. The germline V gene encodes CDR1 MNHEY and CDR2 SMNVEV (reference sequence). The length of the CDR3 is 14 residues. Trimming took off 3 bases at V and 1 base at J, with 10 bases between the two ends. CDR3 sequence (DNA): TGTGCCAGCAGTTTGGTACAGGAGTCCTACGAGCAGTACTTC. It codes for CASSLVQESYEQYF.

This clonotype was seen more than once but under ten times. The J gene is TRBJ2-3, the V gene TRBV4-3; a weak D match, TRBD2 (6 bases). The germline V and J ends were trimmed by 0 bases and 5 bases, with 15 bases remaining between them. Germline CDR1 is LGHNA and CDR2 is YSLEER. This CDR3 has 16 residues. The CDR3 region is CASSQDWQLALDTQYF. The CDR3 DNA sequence: TGCGCCAGCAGCCAAGATTGGCAGCTAGCGTTAGATACGCAGTATTTT.

This clonotype came up a few times. The chain uses TRBV12-3 or TRBV12-4 and TRBJ2-7, with D perhaps being TRBD1 or TRBD2 (6 bases each). V lost 6 bases and J 6 bases, leaving 12 bases between the germline ends. The CDR3 extends over 12 amino acids. The CDR3 here is CASRLAGVEQYF. CDR3 coding DNA: TGTGCCAGCAGACTAGCAGGGGTCGAGCAGTACTTC.

This clonotype was observed a handful of times. This chain joins TRBV29-1 and TRBJ2-3; TRBD2 is a possible D gene (6 bases). Germline loops: CDR1 SQVTM, CDR2 ANQGSEA. The V end lost 7 bases, the J end lost 2 bases, and 13 bases lay between the germline ends. This CDR3 region has 13 residues. The CDR3 region has the DNA TGCAGCGAAACGGGACTCCTCACAGATACGCAGTATTTT. Translated: CSETGLLTDTQYF.

This clonotype appeared a few times. J is TRBJ2-1 and V is TRBV7-9; 7 bases fit TRBD1. The trim removed 1 base at V and 8 bases at J, leaving 8 bases unmatched. The CDR3 spans 15 residues. Germline V lookup: CDR1 SEHNR, CDR2 FQNEAQ (reference sequence). The CDR3 DNA reads TGTGCCAGCAGCTTAGGTGTGACAGGGTCCCATGAGCAGTTCTTC. It codes for CASSLGVTGSHEQFF. The full variable domain, rest sourced from reference TRBV7-9 and TRBJ2-1, is DTGVSQNPRHKITKRGQNVTFRCDPISEHNRLYWYRQTLGQGPEFLTYFQNEAQLEKSRLLSDRFSAERPKGSFSTLEIQRTEQGDSAMYLCASSLGVTGSHEQFFGPGTRLTVL.

The chain links TRBV9 to TRBJ2-6, with a possible D match to TRBD1 (6 bases). Germline V gene data show CDR1 as SGDLS and CDR2 as YYNGEE. There are 15 residues in the CDR3. Trimming took off 4 bases at V and 3 bases at J, with 11 bases between the two ends. Written as DNA, the CDR3 is TGTGCCAGCAGCAAAGGGGGTATTGGGGCCAACGTCCTGACTTTC. This sequence encodes CASSKGGIGANVLTF.

The chain joins TRBV20-1 to TRBJ1-2, with no clear D. Germline CDR1 DFQATT, CDR2 SNEGSKA (reference sequence). This CDR3 region has 16 residues. The ends were cut back, 3 bases at V and 4 bases at J, with 21 bases in the middle. The CDR3 DNA is TGCAGTGCTAGTGCCCCTTCCGGGAGTGGCGGCTATGGCTACACCTTC. Protein sequence: CSASAPSGSGGYGYTF.

J is TRBJ2-1 and V is TRBV5-5; D may be TRBD1 (6 bases). Germline assignment: CDR1 SGHKS and CDR2 YYEKEE (reference sequence). V was shortened by 4 bases and J by 5 bases, with 10 bases between the two germline ends. The CDR3 runs to 13 residues. CDR3: CASSKDRDNEQFF. As DNA, the CDR3 is TGTGCCAGCAGCAAGGACAGAGACAATGAGCAGTTCTTC.

This clonotype has just a few counts. This chain connects TRBV12-3 or TRBV12-4 to TRBJ2-1, with D maybe TRBD1 (5 bases). The V gene lost 5 bases and the J gene lost 9 bases, with 11 bases spanning the gap. The CDR3 is 12 residues long. CDR3 coding DNA: TGTGCCAGCAGTCTTGACAGCATTGAGCAGTTCTTC. Its translation is CASSLDSIEQFF.

The chain is built from TRBV12-3 or TRBV12-4 and TRBJ2-7, with 7 bases lining up with TRBD1. The length of the CDR3 is 14 residues. V dropped 8 bases and J dropped 5; count of bases not matched to a gene: 12. The CDR3 loop is CASSMTGTPNEQYF. CDR3 sequence (DNA): TGTGCCAGCTCCATGACAGGGACCCCCAACGAGCAGTACTTC.

The chain carries TRBV5-1 and TRBJ2-2, with 9 bases that match TRBD1. This CDR3 is built from 15 residues. From germline, CDR1 is SGHRS and CDR2 YFSETQ. Unmatched junction bases numbered 10, after V lost 6 bases and J lost 7 bases. The CDR3 nucleotides are TGCGCCAGCAAAGGACAGGGGAACCCCAGCGGGGAGCTGTTTTTT. Translating gives CASKGQGNPSGELFF.

This clonotype was counted ten times or more. J is TRBJ2-7 and V is TRBV29-1; weak D call: TRBD1 (6 bases). V gave up 2 bases and J gave up 4 bases, with 21 bases separating them. The CDR3 length is 16 residues. The germline V gene has CDR1 SQVTM and CDR2 ANQGSEA. CDR3 protein: CSVEMGATGARYEQYF. CDR3 in DNA: TGCAGCGTTGAAATGGGTGCGACAGGCGCTCGATACGAGCAGTACTTC.

V is TRBV4-3 and J is TRBJ2-2, with D possibly TRBD2 on 6 matching bases. V was shortened by 7 bases and J by 4 bases, with 13 bases between the two germline ends. This CDR3 has 14 amino acids. Germline CDR1 reads LGHNA; CDR2 reads YSLEER. The CDR3 nucleotides read TGCGCCAGCAACCTTGCGCGGGGCACCGGGGAGCTGTTTTTT. It encodes CASNLARGTGELFF.

This clonotype was observed a handful of times. The chain recombines TRBV20-1 with TRBJ2-7; D gene ambiguous. V was trimmed by 0 bases and J by 1 base, leaving 10 bases between them. Germline V gives CDR1 DFQATT, CDR2 SNEGSKA (reference sequence). This CDR3 comprises 14 residues. The CDR3 is CSARDRRRSYEQYF. The CDR3 DNA sequence: TGCAGTGCTAGAGATCGGCGCAGATCCTACGAGCAGTACTTC.

This clonotype was seen repeatedly, ten times or more. The chain couples TRBV5-1 to TRBJ2-7; the D is unclear. The V end was cut by 2 bases, the J end by 0 bases, with 6 bases between. Per the germline V gene, CDR1 is SGHRS and CDR2 is YFSETQ. The CDR3 is 13 residues long. In nucleotides, the CDR3 is TGCGCCAGCAGCTTACAAAGCTCCTACGAGCAGTACTTC. It yields the protein CASSLQSSYEQYF.

This clonotype was counted at least ten times. This chain uses TRBV15 with TRBJ1-2, with D uncertain. The germline V gene encodes CDR1 LNHNV and CDR2 YYDKDF (reference sequence). The CDR3 is made up of 15 amino acids. V dropped 1 base and J dropped 1 base, with 10 bases sitting between them. Here the CDR3 DNA reads TGTGCCACCAGCAGAGCGTACACCCTTAACTATGGCTACACCTTC. The encoded protein is CATSRAYTLNYGYTF.

The V and J genes are TRBV19 and TRBJ1-4; D might be TRBD1 (6 bases). The CDR3 consists of 15 residues. Germline assignment: CDR1 LNHDA and CDR2 SQIVND (reference sequence). Trimming shortened V by 7 bases and J by 4 bases, and 16 bases separated the two germline ends. The CDR3 protein is CASTLSGGGNEKLFF. Here the CDR3 DNA reads TGTGCCAGTACGCTTTCCGGGGGCGGTAATGAAAAACTGTTTTTT.

On this clonotype itself: The germline gene is not matched at one end of the junction; a read error may be the cause. V and J are TRBV11-1 and TRBJ2-3, with 10 bases aligning to TRBD2. Looked up from germline, CDR1 is SGHAT and CDR2 is FQDESV (reference sequence). The CDR3 has 18 amino acids. The DNA for the CDR3 is TGTGCCAGCAGCTGGGTAGAGGAGCAGCGGGGGGGCACAGATACACAGTATTTT. Protein product: CASSWVEEQRGGTDTQYF.

In its sample, this clonotype was seen a few times. The V gene is TRBV10-3, the J gene TRBJ1-3, with TRBD1 matching 7 bases. The germline V gene has CDR1 ENHRY and CDR2 SYGVKD. Losses at the gene ends were 3 bases for V and 0 bases for J; bases not matched to a gene: 8. The CDR3 contains 17 residues. The CDR3 loop reads CAISETGQLTSGNTIYF. The CDR3 DNA sequence: TGTGCCATCAGTGAAACGGGACAGCTAACCTCTGGAAACACCATATATTTT.

This rearrangement joins TRBV11-2 to TRBJ2-1, with 9 bases matching TRBD2. The CDR3 contains 15 residues. V lost 5 bases to trimming and J lost 7 bases; unmatched junction nucleotides: 9. Germline loops: CDR1 SGHAT, CDR2 FQNNGV. The CDR3 loop reads CASSKVAGARNEQFF. The CDR3 DNA reads TGTGCCAGCAGCAAAGTAGCGGGGGCGAGGAATGAGCAGTTCTTC.

This clonotype was seen repeatedly, ten times or more. The rearrangement links TRBV5-1 to TRBJ2-3; D remains ambiguous. The germline V and J ends were trimmed by 3 bases and 2 bases, with 10 bases remaining between them. CDR3 length equals 14 residues. CDR1 and CDR2 (germline): SGHRS, YFSETQ. The CDR3 DNA sequence: TGCGCCAGCAGCTCCGGATTGAACACAGATACGCAGTATTTT. Translated: CASSSGLNTDTQYF. Filled out from reference TRBV5-1 and TRBJ2-3, the complete variable domain reads KAGVTQTPRYLIKTRGQQVTLSCSPISGHRSVSWYQQTPGQGLQFLFEYFSETQRNKGNFPGRFSGRQFSNSRSEMNVSTLELGDSALYLCASSSGLNTDTQYFGPGTRLTVL.

The sample holds a few counts of this clonotype. The V call is TRBV7-2, the J call TRBJ2-7; D may be TRBD2 (6 bases). V lost 2 bases, J lost 2 bases, and 10 bases lay in between. There are 14 residues in the CDR3. Germline-derived CDR1 and CDR2 are SGHTA and FQGNSA. The CDR3 nucleotides are TGTGCCAGCAGCTTATACGGGGGAACCTACGAGCAGTACTTC. Translation gives CASSLYGGTYEQYF.

The chain recombines TRBV6-5 with TRBJ1-2, with a tentative D call TRBD1 (5 bases). The length of the CDR3 is 15 residues. The V and J ends lost 1 base and 2 bases respectively, with 11 bases between them. Germline V lookup: CDR1 MNHEY, CDR2 SVGAGI. The CDR3 loop reads CASSYFPGLNYGYTF. The CDR3 DNA follows: TGTGCCAGCAGTTACTTCCCAGGGTTGAACTATGGCTACACCTTC.

This clonotype was seen only a few times. The gene calls are TRBV12-3 or TRBV12-4 and TRBJ2-7; D is perhaps TRBD1 (5 bases). V lost 1 base and J 3 bases, leaving 19 bases between the germline ends. The length of the CDR3 is 17 residues. The CDR3 DNA reads as TGTGCCAGCAGTTTAGAAGAAGGACACCATTCGCGCTACGAGCAGTACTTC. It is translated as CASSLEEGHHSRYEQYF.

This clonotype has just a few counts. The chain couples TRBV20-1 to TRBJ2-1; 7 bases line up with TRBD2. CDR1 is DFQATT, CDR2 SNEGSKA, per germline (reference sequence). The trim removed 1 base at V and 7 bases at J, leaving 10 bases unmatched. The CDR3 consists of 15 residues. In DNA form, the CDR3 reads TGCAGTGCTAGAGCCCTAGGACTAGGGCGGAATGAGCAGTTCTTC. Translating it yields CSARALGLGRNEQFF.